This TCR beta chain is drawn from a study of molecular identifiers for immune sequencing clone quantification. V was clipped by 6 bases and J by 5 bases, with 20 bases between them. Per germline, CDR1 MNHEY and CDR2 SMNVEV (reference sequence). The length of the CDR3 is 16 residues. Generation of bulk TCR libraries relied on previously described methods and listed TCR primers. MiXCR, run by TCRdb on the PCR reads, gives a single entry per CDR3 protein. The data show about 510,000 distinct CDR3 sequences, 20% to 25% seen once. This clonotype appeared a few times. Sorting defined naive CD8 T cells as CD8+CD4-CCR7+CD45RA+.

This chain connects TRBV27 to TRBJ1-5, with D perhaps TRBD1 (5 bases). The TCR originated in a human donor in good health. Some libraries in this study had Jurkat cell RNA spiked in. Source material: naive CD8+ T cells from blood, with Jurkat cell RNA spiked in. Subset denoted: FACS-sorted CD8+CD4-CCR7+CD45RA+ naive T cells. The DNA of the CDR3 is TGTGCCAGCAGCCCTCGCGGGGCGGGCTTGGATCAGCCCCAGCATTTT. Protein: CASSPRGAGLDQPQHF.